This TCR beta chain was sequenced during a study of blood T cell repertoires in COVID-19. The CDR3 runs 17 residues. Germline CDR1 reads SEHNR; CDR2 reads FQNEAQ (reference sequence). V gave up 5 bases and J gave up 5 bases; unmatched junction bases: 10. Here immunoSEQ multiplex PCR was the method, and the copy in TCRdb shows in-frame clones only, minus some. The profile shows roughly 300,000 clones, just under 90% of them singletons. This clone has a single count. The sample comprised peripheral blood. This receptor was identified in a woman in her 30s with COVID-19, enrolled during active disease. The rearrangement uses TRBV7-9 and TRBJ1-4, with 11 bases lining up with TRBD1. The CDR3 sequence: CASSPRQDRGLNEKLFF. CDR3 nucleotide sequence: TGTGCCAGCAGCCCACGGCAGGACAGGGGGCTAAATGAAAAACTGTTTTTT.